The clone carrying this TCR beta chain was seen a handful of times. With V trimmed by 4 bases and J by 7 bases, 7 bases remained unmatched. CDR3 size: 14 residues. Germline V lookup: CDR1 MGHRA, CDR2 YSYEKL. These data come from a study of response to subunit inactivated influenza vaccine. TCRdb called the RT-PCR reads again in MiXCR, with one record for every CDR3 protein. The sample lists a few hundred thousand distinct CDR3 sequences, around a fifth occurring once. This chain uses TRBV4-1 with TRBJ1-5, with TRBD1 matching over 7 bases. The sequence was obtained from a man aged 50 to 69 who received an inactivated influenza vaccine. Material: PBMCs from blood, obtained less than 22 months after vaccination. Here the CDR3 DNA reads TGCGCCAGCAGCCGAAACAGGGGCTGGCAGCCCCAGCATTTT. Translating gives CASSRNRGWQPQHF.